Reported below is one T cell receptor beta chain. Its matching antigen is unknown. The sample is drawn from a study of CD8 T cells in ankylosing spondylitis. Study-level findings and limits: Past research had described some motif variants in reactive arthritis synovial fluid and blood. What appeared characteristic of ankylosing spondylitis blood was a TCR beta motif of several highly homologous variants. Reported data indicate significant enrichment of disease-linked clones within matched ankylosing spondylitis synovial fluid. Disease-linked clones displayed a CD8+ phenotype and appeared relatively rarely in peripheral blood.

Making the TCR beta libraries involved quantitative 5'-RACE with molecular barcodes. TCRdb reanalysed the 5' RACE reads using MiXCR and keeps one entry per CDR3 protein. Among 350,000 to 450,000 distinct CDR3 sequences listed, more than 25% were seen once. The CDR3 loop spans 16 amino acids. CDR1 is LNHDA, CDR2 SQIVND, per germline (reference sequence). The V end was cut by 5 bases, the J end by 2 bases, with 16 bases between. The sequence derives from a male donor with ankylosing spondylitis. This chain links TRBV19 with TRBJ2-1, with a possible D match to TRBD2 (6 bases). What was sequenced was blood, either unsorted or a sorted T cell fraction (not recorded which). CDR3 nucleotide sequence: TGTGCCAGTAGTCCCCTCGGGACTCTTCCCTACAATGAGCAGTTCTTC. The encoded protein is CASSPLGTLPYNEQFF.